The 10 T cell receptor beta chains listed next were all sequenced from one sample in a study of T-cell memory formation after mild COVID-19. Each CDR3 protein gets one entry after TCRdb re-called the 5' RACE reads with MiXCR. This repertoire shows roughly 280,000 distinct CDR3 sequences, about a sixth found once; its top ten account for over 20%. Sequences were obtained from PBMCs or a T cell subset sorted from them (not recorded which). Receptors originate from a man between 18 and 29 years old who had mild COVID-19 (a few samples of this study predate the infection). Cell type and time point are not known.

This clonotype was seen many times. The rearrangement joins TRBV5-1 to TRBJ2-7, with 9 bases matching TRBD1. CDR3 length: 14 residues. After removal of 4 bases from V and 2 bases from J, the junction contained 4 bases not matched to a gene. Germline V CDR1 and CDR2: SGHRS, YFSETQ. The DNA of the CDR3 is TGCGCCAGCAGCGGGGGACAGGGTCCCTACGAGCAGTACTTC. Translation: CASSGGQGPYEQYF.

The chain couples TRBV11-2 to TRBJ2-7, with unresolved D. Germline loops: CDR1 SGHAT, CDR2 FQNNGV. Trimming shortened V by 5 bases and J by 2 bases, and 13 bases separated the two germline ends. The CDR3 extends over 14 amino acids. The CDR3 region is CASSPSGGPYEQYV. Written as DNA, the CDR3 is TGTGCCAGCAGCCCCTCTGGCGGACCCTACGAGCAGTACGTC.

This clonotype has a handful of counts. The chain combines TRBV9 with TRBJ2-1, with TRBD2 matching 14 bases. The V gene end was trimmed by 6 bases and the J gene end by 10 bases; junction bases not matched to a gene: 6. Germline-derived CDR1 and CDR2 are SGDLS and YYNGEE. This CDR3 has 14 residues. CDR3 in amino acids: CASTGTSGGREQFF. CDR3 in DNA: TGTGCCAGCACCGGGACTAGCGGGGGTAGGGAGCAGTTCTTC.

This clonotype was recorded many times. One junction end does not reproduce the germline sequence, and a read error may be involved. The chain carries TRBV5-4 and TRBJ2-1; TRBD1 might be the D (5 bases). The CDR3 consists of 12 residues. From germline, CDR1 is SGHNT and CDR2 YYREEE (reference sequence). DNA of the CDR3: TGTGCCAGCAGCTTGGGTGCAACAGGTATGGCCTTC. Translation: CASSLGATGMAF. The full variable domain, with the rest looked up from reference TRBV5-4 and TRBJ2-1, is ETGVTQSPTHLIKTRGQQVTLRCSSQSGHNTVSWYQQALGQGPQFIFQYYREEENGRGNFPPRFSGLQFPNYSSELNVNALELDDSALYLCASSLGATGMAFGPGTRLTVL.

V usage is TRBV3-1 and J usage is TRBJ2-7; a possible D gene is TRBD1 (5 bases). Per the germline V gene, CDR1 is LGHDT and CDR2 is YNNKEL (reference sequence). The V gene lost 3 bases and the J gene lost 4 bases, with 13 bases spanning the gap. The CDR3 consists of 14 residues. This chain's CDR3 is CASSHAAGSYEQYF. The CDR3, as DNA: TGTGCCAGCAGCCATGCGGCAGGGTCATACGAGCAGTACTTC.

V is TRBV21-1 and J is TRBJ2-3; the table gives TRBD1 as D, unverified against the DNA. TRBV21-1 is a listed pseudogene. CDR3 length equals 18 residues. As DNA, the CDR3 is TGTGCCAGCAGCAAAGCACCAGACAGGGGAACTAGCACAGATACGCAGTATTTT. Translated, it gives CASSKAPDRGTSTDTQYF.

The chain links TRBV12-3 or TRBV12-4 to TRBJ2-7, with a tentative D call TRBD2 (5 bases). Trimming stripped 7 bases from V and 0 bases from J, with 19 bases between. The CDR3 spans 16 residues. The CDR3 reads CASTSRGQRSSYEQYF. The CDR3 DNA is TGTGCCAGCACCTCTCGAGGGCAGCGGAGCTCCTACGAGCAGTACTTC.

The chain has TRBV5-5 and TRBJ2-7; a possible D gene is TRBD2 (6 bases). This CDR3 has 13 residues. The germline V gene has CDR1 SGHKS and CDR2 YYEKEE (reference sequence). V was trimmed by 4 bases and J by 10 bases, leaving 18 bases between them. CDR3 DNA: TGTGCCAGCAGCCCCGCGGAGGGAGGTGAACAGTACGTC. Its translation is CASSPAEGGEQYV.

This clonotype was detected many times. The V call is TRBV4-1, the J call TRBJ1-1; D not resolved. The CDR3 runs 13 residues. V lost 1 base, J lost 6 bases, and 9 bases lay in between. Germline CDR1 is MGHRA and CDR2 is YSYEKL. The chain's CDR3 is CASSQVGLAEAFF. CDR3 in DNA: TGCGCCAGCAGCCAAGTAGGGCTAGCTGAAGCTTTCTTT.

In its sample, this clonotype was seen a few times. The V gene is TRBV5-5, the J gene TRBJ1-5, with 8 nucleotides matching TRBD1. Germline-derived CDR1 and CDR2 are SGHKS and YYEKEE (reference sequence). The CDR3 consists of 16 residues. V dropped 4 bases and J dropped 6; count of bases not matched to a gene: 12. The CDR3 protein is CASSPGTGLWSQPQHF. The CDR3 region has the DNA TGTGCCAGCAGCCCGGGGACAGGTTTATGGAGTCAGCCCCAGCATTTT. Full variable domain (missing parts from reference TRBV5-5 and TRBJ1-5): DAGVTQSPTHLIKTRGQQVTLRCSPISGHKSVSWYQQVLGQGPQFIFQYYEKEERGRGNFPDRFSARQFPNYSSELNVNALLLGDSALYLCASSPGTGLWSQPQHFGDGTRLSIL.